These 10 T cell receptor beta chains share one sample of origin, sequenced in a study of blood T cell repertoires in COVID-19. Here immunoSEQ multiplex PCR was the method, and the copy in TCRdb shows in-frame clones only, minus some. The sample includes nearly 200,000 clones, 85% of them seen just once. Specimen: peripheral blood. The receptor source for this set is a man aged 55-75 years with COVID-19, enrolled during active disease.

This chain links TRBV27 with TRBJ2-1; weak D call: TRBD1 (6 bases). Germline V gene lookup returns CDR1 MNHEY and CDR2 SMNVEV (reference sequence). The CDR3 loop spans 14 amino acids. Trimming removed 5 bases at V and 0 bases at J, with 8 bases between. The CDR3: CASSLQGSYNEQFF. In DNA, the CDR3 is TGTGCCAGCAGTCTACAGGGCTCCTACAATGAGCAGTTCTTC.

The chain links TRBV7-2 to TRBJ1-4; D perhaps matches TRBD1 (6 bases). Trimming stripped 2 bases from V and 7 bases from J, with 17 bases between. The CDR3 consists of 16 residues. CDR1 SGHTA and CDR2 FQGNSA come from the germline V gene. CDR3 coding DNA: TGTGCCAGCAGCTTATCCGGAGGGGGGGGTTTTGAAAAACTGTTTTTT. As protein: CASSLSGGGGFEKLFF.

V usage is TRBV7-2 and J usage is TRBJ1-1; D gene ambiguous. The V gene lost 1 base and the J gene lost 4 bases, with 10 bases spanning the gap. The CDR3 covers 14 residues. Germline V gene sequence: CDR1 SGHTA, CDR2 FQGNSA. CDR3 sequence: CASSLGLRSTEAFF. The CDR3 nucleotides read TGTGCCAGCAGCTTAGGGCTGAGGAGCACTGAAGCTTTCTTT.

V gene TRBV27 combines with J gene TRBJ2-2; tentatively, D is TRBD1 (6 bases). V lost 6 bases, J lost 4 bases, and 18 bases lay in between. This CDR3 is built from 16 residues. Germline V gene lookup returns CDR1 MNHEY and CDR2 SMNVEV (reference sequence). For the CDR3, the DNA is TGTGCCAGCAGCCCCGCACGGACAGATCGCACCGGGGAGCTGTTTTTT. This codes for CASSPARTDRTGELFF.

The V and J genes are TRBV27 and TRBJ1-1; 10 nucleotides match TRBD1. Germline V gene lookup returns CDR1 MNHEY and CDR2 SMNVEV (reference sequence). The trim removed 5 bases at V and 4 bases at J, leaving 10 bases unmatched. The CDR3 loop spans 16 amino acids. CDR3: CASSPAGQGRTTEAFF. CDR3 sequence (DNA): TGTGCCAGCAGTCCGGCGGGACAGGGGCGCACCACTGAAGCTTTCTTT.

V and J are TRBV12-3 or TRBV12-4 and TRBJ1-1; perhaps TRBD1 as D (5 bases). The CDR3 totals 13 residues. Trimming removed 0 bases from V and 5 bases from J, with 7 bases in between. This CDR3 is CASSLAGGTEAFF. Written as DNA, the CDR3 is TGTGCCAGCAGTTTAGCGGGGGGGACTGAAGCTTTCTTT.

The rearrangement uses TRBV15 and TRBJ2-5, with 8 bases lining up with TRBD2. Germline lookup yields CDR1 LNHNV and CDR2 YYDKDF (reference sequence). J lost 0 bases, V lost 1 base, and 4 bases had no gene match. This CDR3 comprises 16 residues. CDR3 in DNA: TGTGCCACCAGCAGAGGCGCACTAGCGGACCAAGAGACCCAGTACTTC. It specifies CATSRGALADQETQYF.

The chain recombines TRBV6-1 with TRBJ2-3, with 7 bases identical to TRBD1. Germline CDR1 MNHNS, CDR2 SASEGT. Trimming removed 2 bases from V and 7 bases from J; junction bases left unmatched: 12. This CDR3 spans 16 amino acids. This CDR3 is CASSELGTAPIHTQYF. The CDR3 nucleotides read TGTGCCAGCAGTGAATTGGGGACAGCTCCCATTCATACGCAGTATTTT.

V usage is TRBV7-2 and J usage is TRBJ2-1, with a possible D match to TRBD1 (6 bases). The germline V gene encodes CDR1 SGHTA and CDR2 FQGNSA. The CDR3 totals 15 residues. Trimming shortened V by 4 bases and J by 0 bases, and 10 bases separated the two germline ends. The CDR3 region has the DNA TGTGCCAGCAGCTCGACAGGAAGCTCCTACAATGAGCAGTTCTTC. Translation gives CASSSTGSSYNEQFF.

The rearrangement joins TRBV5-6 to TRBJ1-2; perhaps TRBD1 as D (5 bases). The CDR3 contains 13 residues. The V and J ends lost 0 bases and 4 bases respectively, with 7 bases between them. Germline V gene lookup returns CDR1 SGHDT and CDR2 YYEEEE. This CDR3 reads CASSLGRAYGYTF. CDR3 bases: TGTGCCAGCAGCTTGGGCAGGGCCTATGGCTACACCTTC.